One sample yielded the 7 T cell receptor beta chains listed below, sequenced in a study of CD8+CD57+ T cells in acquired aplastic anemia. TCR beta VDJ and CDR3 were profiled, and genomic DNA was the template. One entry per CDR3 protein, called by TCRdb with MiXCR from the reads. The sample lists 200,000 to 250,000 distinct CDR3 sequences; about a third were seen once. The material sequenced was sorted CD4+, CD8+, or CD8+CD57+ T cells (not recorded which) from PBMCs. The origin of the receptors is a human donor in good health, serving as a control.

A few counts support this clonotype. The chain combines TRBV19 with TRBJ1-6; TRBD1 might be the D (5 bases). Per germline, CDR1 LNHDA and CDR2 SQIVND (reference sequence). CDR3 length: 15 residues. Trimming took off 6 bases at V and 7 bases at J, with 16 bases between the two ends. CDR3 sequence: CASSHDSRPNSPLHF. In DNA, the CDR3 is TGTGCCAGTAGCCATGACAGCCGACCGAATTCACCCCTCCACTTT.

This clonotype has ten or more counts. The V call is TRBV7-9, the J call TRBJ1-6; 11 bases align to TRBD1. J gave up 9 bases and V 6 bases, and 7 bases lay outside the gene matches. CDR1 SEHNR and CDR2 FQNEAQ come from the germline V gene (reference sequence). The CDR3 is 15 amino acids. The CDR3 DNA sequence: TGTGCCAGCAGTCGGGCCGGGACAGGGGGTTCACCCCTCCACTTT. It yields the protein CASSRAGTGGSPLHF.

This clonotype was seen many times. V and J are TRBV6-1 and TRBJ2-7; 9 bases line up with TRBD2. CDR3 length: 14 residues. Looked up from germline, CDR1 is MNHNS and CDR2 is SASEGT. Trimming took 7 bases from V and 3 from J; bases not matched to a gene: 7. The CDR3 DNA reads as TGTGCCAGCATTGGCGGGACTAGCAGCTACGAGCAGTACTTC. Translation: CASIGGTSSYEQYF.

This clonotype was detected ten times or more. The chain links TRBV2 to TRBJ1-1, with 8 bases matching TRBD1. V was pared by 8 bases and J by 5 bases, with 13 bases of the junction left unmatched. Germline V gene sequence: CDR1 SNHLY, CDR2 FYNNEI. There are 15 residues in the CDR3. DNA for the CDR3: TGTGCCAGCCTTCCAGGGGGCGGGAGAAGGACTGAAGCTTTCTTT. It is translated as CASLPGGGRRTEAFF.

Ten or more counts support this clonotype. The rearrangement links TRBV7-2 to TRBJ1-2; the D is unclear. The CDR3 has 12 amino acids. Germline loops: CDR1 SGHTA, CDR2 FQGNSA. V was shortened by 7 bases and J by 4 bases, with 10 bases between the two germline ends. The DNA for the CDR3 is TGTGCCAGCACCCAACAAGGCTATGGCTACACCTTC. This codes for CASTQQGYGYTF.

This clonotype was found once. Since a much larger clone is just one base distant, this may be a read error. This CDR3 is CASRERAERFF. The DNA for the CDR3 is TGTGCCAGTAGAGAACGGGCTGAGCGGTTCTTC. The rearrangement joins TRBV19 to TRBJ2-1, with D unclear. The germline gives CDR1 LNHDA, CDR2 SQIVND (reference sequence). The CDR3 consists of 11 residues.

J is TRBJ1-1 and V is TRBV7-3; D gene ambiguous. Germline V gene sequence: CDR1 SGHTA, CDR2 FQGTGA. Between the trimmed V and J ends, which lost 2 bases and 7 bases, there was a span of 17 bases. The length of the CDR3 is 15 residues. The CDR3 DNA reads as TGTGCCAGCAGCTTATCAGGCGGAGGGCAAGATGAAGCTTTCTTT. As protein: CASSLSGGGQDEAFF.